This entry features one TCR beta chain sequence. Trimming removed 7 bases at V and 6 bases at J, with 17 bases between. Germline V gene sequence: CDR1 SNHLY, CDR2 FYNNEI. CDR3 length: 14 residues. This table comes from immunoSEQ multiplex PCR, and its TCRdb copy is limited to in-frame clones, with some not included. The sample consists of more than 70,000 clones, roughly four fifths of them appearing once. The data derive from a study of OX40 agonist ivuxolimab in advanced cancers. Study context: Intravenous ivuxolimab was administered to patients every 2 weeks at 0.01 to 10 mg/kg.

The receptor comes from an adult with an advanced solid tumor such as melanoma, head and neck, liver or kidney cancer. This chain links TRBV2 with TRBJ2-3; D not resolved. This sample comprised CD4+ or CD8+ T cells sorted from blood, obtained in a trial of the OX40 agonist ivuxolimab. In nucleotides, the CDR3 is TGTGCCAGCATGAGAGGAGCAACGTTGGATACGCAGTATTTT. Amino acids: CASMRGATLDTQYF.